The clone carrying this T cell receptor beta chain turned up a few times. Its specificity is unknown. This sample is part of a study of blood T cells in healthy people across ages. General study results and limits: Getting older went along with TCR beta diversity per million T cells dropping roughly linearly. It was held that the diversity estimates obtained from one million T cells were underestimates.

A second about 7 to 12 cycle PCR used barcoded and J-beta primers. From each sample, at least 2.5 million paired-end reads containing CDR3 were obtained. TCRdb recomputed calls from the 5' RACE reads with MiXCR, one row per CDR3 protein. The sample has 1.5 million to 2 million distinct CDR3 sequences; 28% are singletons. Germline loops: CDR1 MNHNY, CDR2 SVGAGI (reference sequence). The V end was cut by 6 bases, the J end by 11 bases, with 14 bases between. The CDR3 contains 12 residues. This sequence was found in a woman in her twenties or thirties in good health. Specimen: blood. This sequence joins TRBV6-6 and TRBJ2-1, with a tentative D call TRBD1 (6 bases). This chain's CDR3 is CASSPATGKQFF. CDR3 sequence (DNA): TGTGCCAGCAGCCCCGCTACAGGGAAGCAGTTCTTC.